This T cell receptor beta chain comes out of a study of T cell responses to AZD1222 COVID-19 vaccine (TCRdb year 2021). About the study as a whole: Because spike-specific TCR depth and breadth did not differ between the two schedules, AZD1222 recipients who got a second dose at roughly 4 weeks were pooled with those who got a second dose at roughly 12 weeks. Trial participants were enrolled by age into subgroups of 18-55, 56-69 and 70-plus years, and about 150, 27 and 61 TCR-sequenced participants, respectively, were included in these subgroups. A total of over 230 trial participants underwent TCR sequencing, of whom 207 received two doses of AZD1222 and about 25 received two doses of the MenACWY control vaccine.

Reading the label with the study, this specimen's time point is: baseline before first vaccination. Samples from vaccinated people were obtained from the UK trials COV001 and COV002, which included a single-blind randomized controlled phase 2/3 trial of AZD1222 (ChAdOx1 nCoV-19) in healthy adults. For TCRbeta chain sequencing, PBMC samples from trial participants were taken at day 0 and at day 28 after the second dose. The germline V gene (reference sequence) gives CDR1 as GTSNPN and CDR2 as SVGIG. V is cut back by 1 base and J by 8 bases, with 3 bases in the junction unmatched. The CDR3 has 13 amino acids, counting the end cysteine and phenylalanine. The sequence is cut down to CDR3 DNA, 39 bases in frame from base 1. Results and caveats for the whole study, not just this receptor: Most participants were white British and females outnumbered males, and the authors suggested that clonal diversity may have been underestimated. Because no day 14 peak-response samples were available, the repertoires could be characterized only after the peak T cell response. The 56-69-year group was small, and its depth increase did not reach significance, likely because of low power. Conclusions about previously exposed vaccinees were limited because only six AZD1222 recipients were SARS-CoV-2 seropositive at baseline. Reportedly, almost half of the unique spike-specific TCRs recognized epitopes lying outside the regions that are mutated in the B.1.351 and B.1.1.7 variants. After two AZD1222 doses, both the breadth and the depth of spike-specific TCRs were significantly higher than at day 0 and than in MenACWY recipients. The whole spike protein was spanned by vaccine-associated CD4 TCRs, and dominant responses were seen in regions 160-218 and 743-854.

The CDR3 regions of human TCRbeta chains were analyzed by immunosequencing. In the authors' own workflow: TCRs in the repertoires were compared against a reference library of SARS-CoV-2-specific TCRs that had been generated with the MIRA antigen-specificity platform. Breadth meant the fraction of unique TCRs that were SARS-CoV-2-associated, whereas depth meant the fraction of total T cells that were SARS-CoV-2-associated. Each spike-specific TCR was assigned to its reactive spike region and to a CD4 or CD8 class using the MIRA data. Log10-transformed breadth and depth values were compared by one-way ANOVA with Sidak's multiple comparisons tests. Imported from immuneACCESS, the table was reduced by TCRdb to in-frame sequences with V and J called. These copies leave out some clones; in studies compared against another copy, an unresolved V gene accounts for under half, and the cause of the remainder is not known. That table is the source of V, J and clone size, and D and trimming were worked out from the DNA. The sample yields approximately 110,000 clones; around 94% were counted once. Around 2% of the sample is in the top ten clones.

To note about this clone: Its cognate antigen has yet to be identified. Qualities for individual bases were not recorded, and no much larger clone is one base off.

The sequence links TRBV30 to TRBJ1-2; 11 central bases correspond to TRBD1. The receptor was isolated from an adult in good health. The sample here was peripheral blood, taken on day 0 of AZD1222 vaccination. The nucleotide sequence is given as TGTGCCTGGAGTGGGGACAGGGGGAGAGGCTACACCTTC. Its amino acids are CAWSGDRGRGYTF.